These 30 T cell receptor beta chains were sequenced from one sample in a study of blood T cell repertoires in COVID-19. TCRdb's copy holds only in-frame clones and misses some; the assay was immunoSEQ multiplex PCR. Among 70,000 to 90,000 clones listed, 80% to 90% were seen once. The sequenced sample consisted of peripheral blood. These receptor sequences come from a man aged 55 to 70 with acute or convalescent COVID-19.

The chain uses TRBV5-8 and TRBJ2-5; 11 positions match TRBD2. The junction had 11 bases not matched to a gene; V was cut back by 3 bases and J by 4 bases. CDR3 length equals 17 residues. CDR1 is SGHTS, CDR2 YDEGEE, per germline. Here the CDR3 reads CASSSGTSGPTGETQYF. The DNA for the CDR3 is TGTGCCAGCAGCTCCGGGACTAGCGGACCCACGGGAGAGACCCAGTACTTC.

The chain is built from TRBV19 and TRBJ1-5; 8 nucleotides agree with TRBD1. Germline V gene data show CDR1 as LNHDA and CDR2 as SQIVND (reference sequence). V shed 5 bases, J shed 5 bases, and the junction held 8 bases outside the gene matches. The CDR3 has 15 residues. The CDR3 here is CASSQVDRGDQPQHF. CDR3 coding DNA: TGTGCCAGTAGTCAGGTAGACAGGGGAGATCAGCCCCAGCATTTT.

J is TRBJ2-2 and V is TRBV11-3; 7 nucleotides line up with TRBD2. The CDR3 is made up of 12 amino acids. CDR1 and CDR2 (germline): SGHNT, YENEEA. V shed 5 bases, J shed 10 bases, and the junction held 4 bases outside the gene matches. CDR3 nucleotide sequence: TGTGCCAGCAGCCTCCGGGGGGAGGAGCTGTTTTTT. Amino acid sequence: CASSLRGEELFF.

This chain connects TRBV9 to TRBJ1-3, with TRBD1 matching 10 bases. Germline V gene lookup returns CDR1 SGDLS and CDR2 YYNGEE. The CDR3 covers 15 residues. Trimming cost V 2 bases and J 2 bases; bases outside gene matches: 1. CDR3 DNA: TGTGCCAGCAGCGTCGGACAGGGGGCTGGAAACACCATATATTTT. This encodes CASSVGQGAGNTIYF.

CDR3 in DNA: TGTGCCAGCAGCTTGGCCAGGGGCGGAACCTATAATTCACCCCTCCACTTT. This sequence encodes CASSLARGGTYNSPLHF. The gene calls are TRBV5-6 and TRBJ1-6; D may be TRBD1 (6 bases). CDR3 length equals 17 residues. V was shortened by 0 bases and J by 2 bases, with 12 bases between the two germline ends. The germline V gene encodes CDR1 SGHDT and CDR2 YYEEEE.

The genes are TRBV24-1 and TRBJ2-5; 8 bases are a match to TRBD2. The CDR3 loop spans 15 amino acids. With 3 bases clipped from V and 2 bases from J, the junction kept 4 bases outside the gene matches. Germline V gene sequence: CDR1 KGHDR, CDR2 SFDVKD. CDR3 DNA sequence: TGTGCCACCAGTGATGGTGGCGGGGGGCAAGAGACCCAGTACTTC. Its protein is CATSDGGGGQETQYF.

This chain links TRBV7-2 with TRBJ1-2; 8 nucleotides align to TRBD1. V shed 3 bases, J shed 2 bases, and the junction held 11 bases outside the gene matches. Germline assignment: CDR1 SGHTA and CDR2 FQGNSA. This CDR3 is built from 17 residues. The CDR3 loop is CASSLVVGQERNYGYTF. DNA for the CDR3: TGTGCCAGCAGCTTGGTAGTGGGACAGGAGCGAAACTATGGCTACACCTTC.

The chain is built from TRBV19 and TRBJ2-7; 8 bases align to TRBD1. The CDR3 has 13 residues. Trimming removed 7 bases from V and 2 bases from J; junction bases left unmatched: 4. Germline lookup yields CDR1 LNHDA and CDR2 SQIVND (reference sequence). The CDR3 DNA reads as TGTGCCAGTATACGGGACAGGACCTACGAGCAGTACTTC. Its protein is CASIRDRTYEQYF.

Here the CDR3 reads CSVEPGSFGYTF. CDR3 DNA: TGCAGCGTTGAACCAGGGTCTTTCGGCTACACCTTC. The gene calls are TRBV29-1 and TRBJ1-2, with D perhaps matching TRBD1 (5 bases). Trimming shortened V by 2 bases and J by 8 bases, and 12 bases separated the two germline ends. The CDR3 has 12 residues. Germline lookup yields CDR1 SQVTM and CDR2 ANQGSEA.

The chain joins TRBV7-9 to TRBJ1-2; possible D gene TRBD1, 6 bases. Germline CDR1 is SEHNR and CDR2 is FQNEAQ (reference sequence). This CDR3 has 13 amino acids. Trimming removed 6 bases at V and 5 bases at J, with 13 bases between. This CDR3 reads CASRPGQPYGYTF. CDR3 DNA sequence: TGTGCCAGCAGACCGGGACAACCTTATGGCTACACCTTC. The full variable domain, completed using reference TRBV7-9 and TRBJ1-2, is DTGVSQNPRHKITKRGQNVTFRCDPISEHNRLYWYRQTLGQGPEFLTYFQNEAQLEKSRLLSDRFSAERPKGSFSTLEIQRTEQGDSAMYLCASRPGQPYGYTFGSGTRLTVV.

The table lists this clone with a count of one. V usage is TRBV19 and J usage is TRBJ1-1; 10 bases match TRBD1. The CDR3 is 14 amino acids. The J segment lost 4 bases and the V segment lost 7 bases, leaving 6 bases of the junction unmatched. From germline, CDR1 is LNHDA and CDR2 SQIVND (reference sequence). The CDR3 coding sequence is TGTGCCAGTATTCAGACAGGGGGCGGCACTGAAGCTTTCTTT. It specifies CASIQTGGGTEAFF.

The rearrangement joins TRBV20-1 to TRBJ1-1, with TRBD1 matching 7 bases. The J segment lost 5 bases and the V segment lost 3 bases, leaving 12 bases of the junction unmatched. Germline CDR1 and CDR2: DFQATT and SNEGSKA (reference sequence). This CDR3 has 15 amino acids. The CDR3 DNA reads TGCAGTGCTAGTAGGGAAAGGGGGCTATCTACTGAAGCTTTCTTT. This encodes CSASRERGLSTEAFF.

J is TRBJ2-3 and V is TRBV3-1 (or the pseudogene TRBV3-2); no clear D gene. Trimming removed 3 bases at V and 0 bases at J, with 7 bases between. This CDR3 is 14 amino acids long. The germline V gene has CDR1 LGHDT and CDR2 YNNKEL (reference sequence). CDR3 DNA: TGTGCCAGCAGCCACTCCACAAGCACAGATACGCAGTATTTT. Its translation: CASSHSTSTDTQYF.

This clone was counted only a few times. In DNA, the CDR3 is TGCGCCAGCAGGGTGGTGTACAGGTTGAACTATGGCTACACCTTC. It translates to CASRVVYRLNYGYTF. The rearrangement uses TRBV5-1 and TRBJ1-2, with D possibly being TRBD1 (5 bases). V was cut by 5 bases and J by 2 bases, with 16 bases left in between. Germline V gene sequence: CDR1 SGHRS, CDR2 YFSETQ. The CDR3 covers 15 residues.

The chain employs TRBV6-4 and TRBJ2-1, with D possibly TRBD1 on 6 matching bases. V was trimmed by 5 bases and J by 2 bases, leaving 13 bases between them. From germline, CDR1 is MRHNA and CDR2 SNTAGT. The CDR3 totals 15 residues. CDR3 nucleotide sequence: TGTGCCAGCAGTCTAGAACAGGGCGCCTACAATGAGCAGTTCTTC. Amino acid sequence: CASSLEQGAYNEQFF.

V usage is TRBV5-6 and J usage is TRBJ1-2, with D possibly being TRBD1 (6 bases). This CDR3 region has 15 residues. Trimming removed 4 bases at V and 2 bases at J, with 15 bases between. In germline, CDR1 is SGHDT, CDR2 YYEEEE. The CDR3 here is CASSPPGQPNYGYTF. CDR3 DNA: TGTGCCAGCAGCCCCCCAGGACAGCCCAACTATGGCTACACCTTC.

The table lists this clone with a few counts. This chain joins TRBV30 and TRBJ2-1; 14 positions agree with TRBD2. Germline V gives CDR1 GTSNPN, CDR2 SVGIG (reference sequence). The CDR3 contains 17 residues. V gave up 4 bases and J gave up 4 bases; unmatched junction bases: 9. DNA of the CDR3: TGTGCCTGGACCTTGGGACTAGCGGGAGCGGGGTACAATGAGCAGTTCTTC. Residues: CAWTLGLAGAGYNEQFF.

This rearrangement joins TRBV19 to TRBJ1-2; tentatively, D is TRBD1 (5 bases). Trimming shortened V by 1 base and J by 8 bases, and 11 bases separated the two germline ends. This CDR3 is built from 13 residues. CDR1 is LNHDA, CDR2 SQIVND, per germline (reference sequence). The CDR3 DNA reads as TGTGCCAGTAGTATAGCTGGCGGGGGGGGCTACACCTTC. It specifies CASSIAGGGGYTF.

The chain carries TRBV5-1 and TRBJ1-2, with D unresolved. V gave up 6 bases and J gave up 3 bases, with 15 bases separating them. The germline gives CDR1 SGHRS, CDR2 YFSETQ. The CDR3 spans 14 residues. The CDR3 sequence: CASTLRGGDYGYTF. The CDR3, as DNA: TGCGCCAGCACTCTCCGGGGAGGAGACTATGGCTACACCTTC.

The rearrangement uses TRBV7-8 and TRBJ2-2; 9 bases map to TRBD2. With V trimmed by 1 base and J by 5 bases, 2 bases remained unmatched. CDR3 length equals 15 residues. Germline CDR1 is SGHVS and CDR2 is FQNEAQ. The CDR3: CASSLGGGATGELFF. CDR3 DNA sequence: TGTGCCAGCAGCTTAGGCGGGGGGGCTACCGGGGAGCTGTTTTTT.

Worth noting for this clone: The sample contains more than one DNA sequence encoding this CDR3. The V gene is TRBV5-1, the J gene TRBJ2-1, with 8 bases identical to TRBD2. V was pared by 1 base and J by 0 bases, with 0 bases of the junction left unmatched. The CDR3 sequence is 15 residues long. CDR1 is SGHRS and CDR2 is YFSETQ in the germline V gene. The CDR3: CASSLSGSSYNEQFF. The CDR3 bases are TGCGCCAGCAGCTTGAGCGGGAGCTCCTACAATGAGCAGTTCTTC.

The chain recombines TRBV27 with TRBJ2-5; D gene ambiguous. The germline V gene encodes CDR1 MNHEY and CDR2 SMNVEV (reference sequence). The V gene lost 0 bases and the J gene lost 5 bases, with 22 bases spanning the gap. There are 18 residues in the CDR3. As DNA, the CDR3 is TGTGCCAGCAGTTTATCGGAAAGACTGCGACGGAGAGGCGAGACCCAGTACTTC. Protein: CASSLSERLRRRGETQYF.

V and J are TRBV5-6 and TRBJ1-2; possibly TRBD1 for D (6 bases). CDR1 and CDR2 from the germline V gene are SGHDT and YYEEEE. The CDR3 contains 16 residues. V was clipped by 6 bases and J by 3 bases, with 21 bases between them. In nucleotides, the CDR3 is TGTGCCAGCACCGTGACAGGAGGCCCAGGTTACTATGGCTACACCTTC. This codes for CASTVTGGPGYYGYTF.

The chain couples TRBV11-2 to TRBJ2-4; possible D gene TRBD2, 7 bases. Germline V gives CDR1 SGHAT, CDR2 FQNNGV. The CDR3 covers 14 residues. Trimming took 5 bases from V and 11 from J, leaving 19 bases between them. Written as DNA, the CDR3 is TGTGCCAGCAGCCCAGATACGTCGCGGGGGCTTCAGTACTTC. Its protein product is CASSPDTSRGLQYF.

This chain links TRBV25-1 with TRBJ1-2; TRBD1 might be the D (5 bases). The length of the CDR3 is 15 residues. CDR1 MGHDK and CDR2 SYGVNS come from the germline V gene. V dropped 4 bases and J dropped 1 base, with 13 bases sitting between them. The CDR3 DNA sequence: TGTGCCAGCAGTGGGCAAGCGGGGCTTAACTATGGCTACACCTTC. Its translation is CASSGQAGLNYGYTF.

CDR3 nucleotides: TGTGCCAGCAGAAAGACAGGGAGCACTGAAGCTTTCTTT. Its translation is CASRKTGSTEAFF. The chain joins TRBV6-5 to TRBJ1-1, with 7 nucleotides matching TRBD1. Germline CDR1 MNHEY, CDR2 SVGAGI. The CDR3 totals 13 residues. J was trimmed by 4 bases and V by 6 bases; bases with no gene match: 5.

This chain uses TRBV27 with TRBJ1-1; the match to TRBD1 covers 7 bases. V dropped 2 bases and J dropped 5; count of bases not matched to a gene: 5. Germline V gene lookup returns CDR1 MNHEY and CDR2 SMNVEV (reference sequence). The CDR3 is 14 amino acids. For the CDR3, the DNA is TGTGCCAGCAGTTTAGAATCCAGGGGGACTGAAGCTTTCTTT. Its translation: CASSLESRGTEAFF.

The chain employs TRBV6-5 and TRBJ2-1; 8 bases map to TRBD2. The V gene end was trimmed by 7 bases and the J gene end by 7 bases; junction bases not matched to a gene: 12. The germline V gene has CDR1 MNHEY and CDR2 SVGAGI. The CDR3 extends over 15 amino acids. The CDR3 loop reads CASIPKREWLNEQFF. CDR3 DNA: TGTGCCAGCATTCCGAAGCGGGAGTGGTTAAATGAGCAGTTCTTC.

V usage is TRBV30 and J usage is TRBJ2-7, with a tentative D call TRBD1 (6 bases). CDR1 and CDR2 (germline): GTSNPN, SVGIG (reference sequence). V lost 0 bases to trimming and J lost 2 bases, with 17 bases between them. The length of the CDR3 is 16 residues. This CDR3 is CAWSVLQGITTYEQYF. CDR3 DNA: TGTGCCTGGAGTGTACTCCAGGGGATCACCACCTACGAGCAGTACTTC.

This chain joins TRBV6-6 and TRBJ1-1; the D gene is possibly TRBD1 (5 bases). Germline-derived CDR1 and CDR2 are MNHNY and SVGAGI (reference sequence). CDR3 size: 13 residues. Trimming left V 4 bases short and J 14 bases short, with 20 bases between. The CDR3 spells CASSSPGPLGGFF. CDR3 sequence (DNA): TGTGCCAGCAGTTCCCCGGGACCTTTGGGGGGGTTCTTT.